This T cell receptor (beta chain) was sequenced during a study of blood T cell repertoires in COVID-19. Overall study context: Acute and convalescent COVID-19 samples came from the United States, Italy and Spain. The analysed material was cDNA or gDNA that came from T cells, B-cell-depleted T cells, or PBMCs.

Original methodology: Estimated nucleated cell counts came from reference gene primer amplification. TCRdb's copy holds only in-frame clones and misses some; the assay was immunoSEQ multiplex PCR. V, J and clone size derive from that table, while D and trimming were established from the DNA sequence. The data show about 340,000 clones, around four fifths seen once. The V end was cut by 1 base, the J end by 0 bases, with 3 bases between. Germline CDR1 and CDR2: LNHDA and SQIVND (reference sequence). This CDR3 comprises 13 residues. The chain has TRBV19 and TRBJ1-1; D is ambiguous. The clonotype comes from a man in his thirties or forties with active or convalescent COVID-19. What was sequenced was peripheral blood. Written as DNA, the CDR3 is TGTGCCAGTAGTATAGCTCTGAACACTGAAGCTTTCTTT. Its translation: CASSIALNTEAFF.